This T cell receptor beta chain was recorded in a study of T cell changes during pregnancy in multiple sclerosis. After removal of 3 bases from V and 0 bases from J, the junction contained 5 bases not matched to a gene. This CDR3 is 16 amino acids long. Germline-derived CDR1 and CDR2 are SNHLY and FYNNEI. Assay used: immunoSEQ multiplex PCR; TCRdb lists only in-frame clones, some missing. The sample yields fewer than 60,000 clones, 80% to 95% seen once. The specimen comprised peripheral blood, sampled after pregnancy. This sequence joins TRBV2 and TRBJ1-3; TRBD1 aligns across 7 bases. This TCR was recovered from a female donor in good health, enrolled as a control in a pregnancy study. The chain's CDR3 is CASSEEGAHSGNTIYF. The CDR3 DNA is TGTGCCAGCAGTGAGGAGGGGGCCCACTCTGGAAACACCATATATTTT.